This T cell receptor beta chain was obtained from a study of blood T cell repertoires in COVID-19. Across the whole study: PBMCs, B-cell-depleted T cells, or T cells provided the cDNA or gDNA that made up the material.

As handled by the study authors: Amplification from reference gene primers served as the basis for estimated nucleated cell counts. Clones were sequenced by immunoSEQ multiplex PCR, and TCRdb holds only the in-frame ones, with some missing. The V and J calls and clone size are taken from that table; D and trimming were inferred from the DNA. This table has around 250,000 clones, around 89% appearing once. Sequenced: PBMCs or T cells enriched from blood (not recorded which). The clonotype was recovered from a woman aged 30 to 39 who had recovered from COVID-19.

The CDR3 is CSVAANTEAFF. CDR3 nucleotide sequence: TGCAGTGTAGCAGCTAACACTGAAGCTTTCTTT. The V gene is TRBV20-1, the J gene TRBJ1-1, with D unclear. CDR1 is DFQATT and CDR2 is SNEGSKA in the germline V gene (reference sequence). The CDR3 is made up of 11 amino acids. V was cut by 7 bases and J by 2 bases, with 8 bases left in between.